A selection of T cell receptor beta chains follows, all from one sample in a study of shared clonotypes between healthy human individuals. Repertoires were generated with immunoSEQ multiplex PCR, while TCRdb's copy carries only in-frame clones and drops some. The table shows fewer than 1 million clones, with 95% to 97% occurring only once. Input material: naive CD8+ T cells sorted from blood. These receptors were taken from a man aged 25 to 45 in good health. Each CDR3 is given with its conserved first and last residue. Each record gives: D gene, clone size, V gene, J gene, CDR3 DNA, CDR3 protein. The D gene is left open where the match is weak. Clone size is given for some rows only: seen once, a few or many times, or a class if the clone is expanded.

>TRBD1|NA|TRBV7-9|TRBJ2-7
TGTGCCAGCAGCCGCACCGGGACAGGGAGGTCCTACGAGCAGTACTTC
CASSRTGTGRSYEQYF
>NA|NA|TRBV10-2|TRBJ2-1
TGCGCCAGCCGGGCAACCGAAAGGAGGAATGAGCAGTTCTTC
CASRATERRNEQFF
>NA|NA|TRBV5-1|TRBJ1-1
TGCGCCAGCTTCCCGGATCTAATGAACACTGAAGCTTTCTTT
CASFPDLMNTEAFF
>TRBD1|NA|TRBV7-9|TRBJ2-7
TGTGCCAGCAGCAGACCGGGACAGCCCTACGAGCAGTACTTC
CASSRPGQPYEQYF
>TRBD2|NA|TRBV27|TRBJ2-7
TGTGCCAGCAGTCCCCTAGCGGGAGAGAGAGAGCAGTACTTC
CASSPLAGEREQYF
>NA|NA|TRBV6-1|TRBJ2-1
TGTGCCAGCAGTGATGATGGGTCCCACAGGGACCAGGCATTCAATGAGCAGTTCTTC
CASSDDGSHRDQAFNEQFF
>TRBD2|NA|TRBV4-1|TRBJ2-1
TGCGCCAGCAGCCAAGGAGCGGGAGGTCCCTCCTACAATGAGCAGTTCTTC
CASSQGAGGPSYNEQFF
>NA|NA|TRBV30|TRBJ2-1
TGTGCCTGGAACGGGATCTCCTACAATGAGCAGTTCTTC
CAWNGISYNEQFF
>NA|NA|TRBV27|TRBJ1-5
TGTGCCAGCAGTTCCGCCGGGTGGAGCAATCAGCCCCAGCATTTT
CASSSAGWSNQPQHF
>TRBD1|once|TRBV7-9|TRBJ1-4
TGTGCCAGCAGCTTCCCAGACAGGGTGAATGAAAAACTGTTTTTT
CASSFPDRVNEKLFF
>NA|NA|TRBV9|TRBJ2-2
TGTGCCAGCAGCGTAGGCGGCACCGGGGAGCTGTTTTTT
CASSVGGTGELFF
>TRBD1|NA|TRBV5-5|TRBJ2-7
TGTGCCAGCAAGAGAGGACAGGGGGGCGGCTACGAGCAGTACTTC
CASKRGQGGGYEQYF
>NA|NA|TRBV7-8|TRBJ2-4
TGTGCCAGCAGCGACCGTTCGGCCAGCCTAGCCAAAAACATTCAGTACTTC
CASSDRSASLAKNIQYF
>TRBD2|NA|TRBV2|TRBJ2-5
TGTGCCAGCAGGACGGGGGAGGGGGAGACCCAGTACTTC
CASRTGEGETQYF
>TRBD1|few|TRBV30|TRBJ1-5
TGTGCCTGGAGTACCGGACAGGGGTTTCGTCAGCCCCAGCATTTT
CAWSTGQGFRQPQHF
>TRBD1|NA|TRBV29-1|TRBJ1-2
TGCAGCGTTGAAGTTGTTGGGACAGGCGCCGATTATGGCTACACCTTC
CSVEVVGTGADYGYTF
>TRBD1|NA|TRBV5-6|TRBJ1-5
TGTGCCAGCAGCTTGGCAGGACAGGGGGCCAATCAGCCCCAGCATTTT
CASSLAGQGANQPQHF